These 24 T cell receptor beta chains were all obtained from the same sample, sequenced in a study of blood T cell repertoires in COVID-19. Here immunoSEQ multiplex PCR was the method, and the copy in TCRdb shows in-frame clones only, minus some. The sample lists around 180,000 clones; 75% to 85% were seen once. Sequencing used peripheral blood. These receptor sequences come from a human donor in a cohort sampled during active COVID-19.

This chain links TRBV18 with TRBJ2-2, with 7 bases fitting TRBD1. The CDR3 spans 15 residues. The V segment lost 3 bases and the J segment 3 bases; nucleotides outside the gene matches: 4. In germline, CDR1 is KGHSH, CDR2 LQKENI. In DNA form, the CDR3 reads TGTGCCAGCTCACCCAGGGGGTCGGACACCGGGGAGCTGTTTTTT. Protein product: CASSPRGSDTGELFF.

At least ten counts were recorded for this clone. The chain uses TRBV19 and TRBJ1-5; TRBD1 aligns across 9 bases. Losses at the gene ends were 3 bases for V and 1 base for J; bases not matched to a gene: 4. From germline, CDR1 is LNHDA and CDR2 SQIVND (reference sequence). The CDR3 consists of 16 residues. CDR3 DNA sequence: TGTGCCAGTAGTATGCGGGACAGGGTAAGCAATCAGCCCCAGCATTTT. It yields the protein CASSMRDRVSNQPQHF.

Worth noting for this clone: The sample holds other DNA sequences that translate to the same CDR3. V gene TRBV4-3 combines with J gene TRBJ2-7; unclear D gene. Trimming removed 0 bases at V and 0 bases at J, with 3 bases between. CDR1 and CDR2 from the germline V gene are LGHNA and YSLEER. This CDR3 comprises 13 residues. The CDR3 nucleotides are TGCGCCAGCAGCCAAGATCGCTCCTACGAGCAGTACTTC. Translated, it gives CASSQDRSYEQYF.

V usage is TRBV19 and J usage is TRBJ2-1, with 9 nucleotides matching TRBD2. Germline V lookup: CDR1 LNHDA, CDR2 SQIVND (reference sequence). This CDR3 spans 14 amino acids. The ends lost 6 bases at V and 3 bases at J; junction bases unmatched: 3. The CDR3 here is CASSFSGSYNEQFF. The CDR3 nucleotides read TGTGCCAGTAGCTTTAGCGGGAGCTACAATGAGCAGTTCTTC.

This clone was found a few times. CDR3 in amino acids: CASSLVGAADTQYF. The CDR3 nucleotides are TGCGCCAGCAGCTTGGTAGGGGCGGCGGATACGCAGTATTTT. V usage is TRBV5-1 and J usage is TRBJ2-3; D may be TRBD1 (5 bases). With 0 bases removed from V and 6 bases from J, the gap between germline ends came to 11 bases. The CDR3 is 14 amino acids. From germline, CDR1 is SGHRS and CDR2 YFSETQ. The variable domain in full, completed from reference TRBV5-1 and TRBJ2-3, reads KAGVTQTPRYLIKTRGQQVTLSCSPISGHRSVSWYQQTPGQGLQFLFEYFSETQRNKGNFPGRFSGRQFSNSRSEMNVSTLELGDSALYLCASSLVGAADTQYFGPGTRLTVL.

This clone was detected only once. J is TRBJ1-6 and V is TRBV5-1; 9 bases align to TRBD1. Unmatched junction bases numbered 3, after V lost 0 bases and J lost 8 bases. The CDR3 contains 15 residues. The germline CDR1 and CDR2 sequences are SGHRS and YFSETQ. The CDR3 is CASSLAGQGYSPLHF. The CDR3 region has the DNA TGCGCCAGCAGCTTGGCGGGACAGGGTTATTCACCCCTCCACTTT.

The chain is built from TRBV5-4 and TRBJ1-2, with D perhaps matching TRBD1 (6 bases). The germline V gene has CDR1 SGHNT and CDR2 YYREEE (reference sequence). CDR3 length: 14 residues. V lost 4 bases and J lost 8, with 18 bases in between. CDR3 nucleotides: TGTGCCAGCAGCAGGGGGGGAGGGGCAGAAGGCTACACCTTC. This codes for CASSRGGGAEGYTF.

The DNA of the CDR3 is TGTGCCAGCAGCCCCCGGGACAACTCCTACGAGCAGTACTTC. Amino acids: CASSPRDNSYEQYF. The chain recombines TRBV5-6 with TRBJ2-7, with a weak D call TRBD1 (6 bases). CDR3 length equals 14 residues. Germline CDR1 and CDR2: SGHDT and YYEEEE. Trimming removed 4 bases at V and 0 bases at J, with 11 bases between.

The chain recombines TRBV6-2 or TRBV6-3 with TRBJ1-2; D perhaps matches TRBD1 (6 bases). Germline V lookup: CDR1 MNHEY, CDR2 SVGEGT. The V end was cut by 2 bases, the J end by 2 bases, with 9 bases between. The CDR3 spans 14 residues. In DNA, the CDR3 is TGTGCCAGCAGTTACGGGACACCCAACTATGGCTACACCTTC. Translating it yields CASSYGTPNYGYTF.

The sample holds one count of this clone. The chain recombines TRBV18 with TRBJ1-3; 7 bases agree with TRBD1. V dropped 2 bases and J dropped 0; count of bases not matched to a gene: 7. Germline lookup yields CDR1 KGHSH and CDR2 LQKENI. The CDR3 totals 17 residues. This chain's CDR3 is CASSPDRAQSSGNTIYF. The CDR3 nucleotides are TGTGCCAGCTCACCAGACAGGGCCCAAAGCTCTGGAAACACCATATATTTT.

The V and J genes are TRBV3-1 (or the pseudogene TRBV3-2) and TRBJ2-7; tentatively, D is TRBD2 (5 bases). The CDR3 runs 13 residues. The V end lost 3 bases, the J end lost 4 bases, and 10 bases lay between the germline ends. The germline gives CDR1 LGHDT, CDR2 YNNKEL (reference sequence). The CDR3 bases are TGTGCCAGCAGCCAGGGCGGGTATTACGAGCAGTACTTC. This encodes CASSQGGYYEQYF.

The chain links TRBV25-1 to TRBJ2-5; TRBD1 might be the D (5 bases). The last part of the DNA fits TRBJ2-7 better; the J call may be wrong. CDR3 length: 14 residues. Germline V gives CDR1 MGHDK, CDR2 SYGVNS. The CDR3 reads CASKGRERPYEQYF. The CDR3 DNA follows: TGTGCCAGCAAAGGCAGGGAAAGGCCCTACGAGCAGTACTTC.

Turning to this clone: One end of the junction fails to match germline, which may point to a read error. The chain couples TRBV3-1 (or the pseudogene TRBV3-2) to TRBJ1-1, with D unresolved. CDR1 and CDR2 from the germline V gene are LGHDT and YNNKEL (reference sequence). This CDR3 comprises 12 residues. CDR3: CASSQGASEAFF. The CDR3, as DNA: TGTGCCAGCAGCCAAGGAGCGTCTGAGGCTTTCTTT.

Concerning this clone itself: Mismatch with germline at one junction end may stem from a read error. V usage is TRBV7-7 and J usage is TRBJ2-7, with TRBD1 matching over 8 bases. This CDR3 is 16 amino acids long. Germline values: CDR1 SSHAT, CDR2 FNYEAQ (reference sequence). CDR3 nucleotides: TGTGCTAGCAGCGTAGTTTACCGGGACAGGAATTACGAGCAGTACTTC. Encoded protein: CASSVVYRDRNYEQYF. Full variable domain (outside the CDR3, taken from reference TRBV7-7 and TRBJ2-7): GAGVSQSPRYKVTKRGQDVTLRCDPISSHATLYWYQQALGQGPEFLTYFNYEAQPDKSGLPSDRFSAERPEGSISTLTIQRTEQRDSAMYRCASSVVYRDRNYEQYFGPGTRLTVT.

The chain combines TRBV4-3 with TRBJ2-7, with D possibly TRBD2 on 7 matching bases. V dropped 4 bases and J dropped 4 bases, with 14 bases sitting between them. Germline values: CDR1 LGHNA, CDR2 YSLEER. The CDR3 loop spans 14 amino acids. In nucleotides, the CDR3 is TGCGCCAGCAGCCGCGGAGAGGGGGGGTACGAGCAGTACTTC. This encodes CASSRGEGGYEQYF.

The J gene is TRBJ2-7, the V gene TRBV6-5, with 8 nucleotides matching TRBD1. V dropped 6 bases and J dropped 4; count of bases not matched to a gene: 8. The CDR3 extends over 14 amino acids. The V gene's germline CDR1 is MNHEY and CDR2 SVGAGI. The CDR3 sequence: CASSAGQVLYEQYF. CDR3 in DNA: TGTGCCAGCAGCGCGGGACAGGTTCTTTACGAGCAGTACTTC.

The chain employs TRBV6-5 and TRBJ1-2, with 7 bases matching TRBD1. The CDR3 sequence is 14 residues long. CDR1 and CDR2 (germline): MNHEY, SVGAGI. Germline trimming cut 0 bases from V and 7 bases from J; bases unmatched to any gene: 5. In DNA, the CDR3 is TGTGCCAGCAGTTACTCGAGGGCAGGGGGTGGCTACACCTTC. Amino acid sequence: CASSYSRAGGGYTF.

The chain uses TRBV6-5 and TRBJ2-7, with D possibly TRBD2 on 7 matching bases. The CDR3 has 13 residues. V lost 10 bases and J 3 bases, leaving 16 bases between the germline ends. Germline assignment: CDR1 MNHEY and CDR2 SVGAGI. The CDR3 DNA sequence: TGTGCCACCCGCAGGGGAGGGGACTACGAGCAGTACTTC. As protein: CATRRGGDYEQYF.

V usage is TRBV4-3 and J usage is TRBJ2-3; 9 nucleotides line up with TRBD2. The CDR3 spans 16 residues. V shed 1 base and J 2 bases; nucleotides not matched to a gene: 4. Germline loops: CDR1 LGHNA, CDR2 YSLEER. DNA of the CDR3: TGCGCCAGCAGCCAAGGTCTAGCGGGATACACAGATACGCAGTATTTT. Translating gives CASSQGLAGYTDTQYF.

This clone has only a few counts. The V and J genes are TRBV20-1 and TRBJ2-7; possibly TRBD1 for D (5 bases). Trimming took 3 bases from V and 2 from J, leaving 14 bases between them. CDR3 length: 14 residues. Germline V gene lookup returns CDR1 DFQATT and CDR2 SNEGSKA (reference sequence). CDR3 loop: CSASGVRAAYEQYF. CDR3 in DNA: TGCAGTGCTAGTGGTGTCAGGGCGGCCTACGAGCAGTACTTC.

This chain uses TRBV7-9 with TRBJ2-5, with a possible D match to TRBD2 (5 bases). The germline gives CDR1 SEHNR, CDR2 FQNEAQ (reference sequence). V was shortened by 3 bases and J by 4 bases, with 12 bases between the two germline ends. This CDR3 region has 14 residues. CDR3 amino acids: CASSFTREGETQYF. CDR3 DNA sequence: TGTGCCAGCAGCTTTACGCGCGAGGGAGAGACCCAGTACTTC.

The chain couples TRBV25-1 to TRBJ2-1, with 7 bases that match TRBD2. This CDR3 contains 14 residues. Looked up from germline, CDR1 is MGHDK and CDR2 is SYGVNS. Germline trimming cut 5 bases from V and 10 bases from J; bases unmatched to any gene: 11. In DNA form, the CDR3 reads TGTGCCAGCAGTAGGGCGGGAGCGGGGAGAGAGCAGTTCTTC. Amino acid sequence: CASSRAGAGREQFF.

For the CDR3, the DNA is TGTGCCAGCAGTGCTTCCCGGAGGAGCTCCTACAATGAGCAGTTCTTC. It translates to CASSASRRSSYNEQFF. The rearrangement links TRBV6-1 to TRBJ2-1; the D gene is possibly TRBD2 (5 bases). V was cut by 4 bases and J by 0 bases, with 13 bases left in between. The CDR3 contains 16 residues. Germline CDR1 and CDR2: MNHNS and SASEGT.

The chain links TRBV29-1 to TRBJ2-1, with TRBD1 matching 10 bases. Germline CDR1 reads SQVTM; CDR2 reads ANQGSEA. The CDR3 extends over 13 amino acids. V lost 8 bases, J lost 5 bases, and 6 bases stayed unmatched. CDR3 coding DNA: TGCAGCACCCGGGACAGGGGAGACAATGAGCAGTTCTTC. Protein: CSTRDRGDNEQFF.